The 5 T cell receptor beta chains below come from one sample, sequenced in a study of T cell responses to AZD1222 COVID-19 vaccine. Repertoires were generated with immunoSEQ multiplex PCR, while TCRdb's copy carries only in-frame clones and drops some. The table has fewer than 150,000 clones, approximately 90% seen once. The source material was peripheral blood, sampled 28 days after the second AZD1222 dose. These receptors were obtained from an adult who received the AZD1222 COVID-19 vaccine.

The CDR3 loop reads CASSTPQNTEAFF. The CDR3 DNA reads as TGTGCCAGCAGCACTCCCCAGAACACTGAAGCTTTCTTT. J is TRBJ1-1 and V is TRBV6-5; D is undetermined. Germline V gene sequence: CDR1 MNHEY, CDR2 SVGAGI. This CDR3 spans 13 amino acids. V lost 6 bases to trimming and J lost 1 base, with 9 bases between them.

The CDR3 region is CASSLELFTDTQYF. For the CDR3, the DNA is TGCGCCAGCAGCTTGGAACTCTTCACAGATACGCAGTATTTT. The rearrangement joins TRBV5-1 to TRBJ2-3, with unresolved D. V was pared by 0 bases and J by 2 bases, with 7 bases between. The CDR3 consists of 14 residues. CDR1 SGHRS and CDR2 YFSETQ come from the germline V gene.

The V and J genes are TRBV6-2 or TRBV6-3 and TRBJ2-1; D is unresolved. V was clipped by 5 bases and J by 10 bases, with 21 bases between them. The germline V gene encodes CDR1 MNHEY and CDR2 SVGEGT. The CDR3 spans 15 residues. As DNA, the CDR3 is TGTGCCAGCAGTCGCACCCTACCCTCGTTAGGGGAGCAGTTCTTC. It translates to CASSRTLPSLGEQFF.

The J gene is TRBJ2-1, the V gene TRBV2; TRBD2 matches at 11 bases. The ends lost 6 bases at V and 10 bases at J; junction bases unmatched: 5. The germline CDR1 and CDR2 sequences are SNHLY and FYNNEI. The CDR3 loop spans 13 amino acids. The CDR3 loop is CASSERLAGEQFF. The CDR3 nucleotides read TGTGCCAGCAGCGAAAGACTAGCGGGGGAGCAGTTCTTC.

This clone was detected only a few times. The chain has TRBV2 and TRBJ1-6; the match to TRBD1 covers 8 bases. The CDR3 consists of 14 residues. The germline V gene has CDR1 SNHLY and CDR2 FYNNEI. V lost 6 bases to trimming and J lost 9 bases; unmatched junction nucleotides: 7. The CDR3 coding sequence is TGTGCCAGCAGCGCGGACAGGGTGGGTTCACCCCTCCACTTT. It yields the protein CASSADRVGSPLHF.